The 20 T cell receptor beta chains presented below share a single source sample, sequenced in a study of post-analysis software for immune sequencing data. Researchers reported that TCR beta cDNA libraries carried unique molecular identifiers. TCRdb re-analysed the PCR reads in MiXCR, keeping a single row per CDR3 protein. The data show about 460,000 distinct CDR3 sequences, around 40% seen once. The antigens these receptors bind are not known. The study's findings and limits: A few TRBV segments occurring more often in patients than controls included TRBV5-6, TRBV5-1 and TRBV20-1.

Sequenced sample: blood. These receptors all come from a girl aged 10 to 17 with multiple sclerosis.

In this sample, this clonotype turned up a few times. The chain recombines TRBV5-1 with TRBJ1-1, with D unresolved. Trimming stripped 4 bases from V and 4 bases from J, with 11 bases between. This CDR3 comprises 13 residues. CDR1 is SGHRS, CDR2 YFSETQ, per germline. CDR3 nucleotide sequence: TGCGCCAGCAGCGCACAGCAAGGCACTGAAGCTTTCTTT. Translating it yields CASSAQQGTEAFF. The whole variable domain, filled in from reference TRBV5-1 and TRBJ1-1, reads KAGVTQTPRYLIKTRGQQVTLSCSPISGHRSVSWYQQTPGQGLQFLFEYFSETQRNKGNFPGRFSGRQFSNSRSEMNVSTLELGDSALYLCASSAQQGTEAFFGQGTRLTVV.

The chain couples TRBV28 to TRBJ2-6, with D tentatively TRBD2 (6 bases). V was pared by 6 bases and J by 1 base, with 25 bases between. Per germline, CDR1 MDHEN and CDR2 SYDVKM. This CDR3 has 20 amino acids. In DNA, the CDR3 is TGTGCCAGCAGCAGGCGGGGTTTGTGGGGACTCGAATCTGGGGCCAACGTCCTGACTTTC. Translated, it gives CASSRRGLWGLESGANVLTF.

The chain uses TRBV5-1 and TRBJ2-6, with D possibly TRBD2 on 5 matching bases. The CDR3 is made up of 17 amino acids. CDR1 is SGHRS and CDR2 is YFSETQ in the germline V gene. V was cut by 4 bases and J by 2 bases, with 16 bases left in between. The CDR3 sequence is CASSMLSAGAGANVLTF. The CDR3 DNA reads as TGCGCCAGCAGCATGCTAAGCGCCGGGGCTGGGGCCAACGTCCTGACTTTC. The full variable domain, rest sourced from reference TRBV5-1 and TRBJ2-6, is KAGVTQTPRYLIKTRGQQVTLSCSPISGHRSVSWYQQTPGQGLQFLFEYFSETQRNKGNFPGRFSGRQFSNSRSEMNVSTLELGDSALYLCASSMLSAGAGANVLTFGAGSRLTVL.

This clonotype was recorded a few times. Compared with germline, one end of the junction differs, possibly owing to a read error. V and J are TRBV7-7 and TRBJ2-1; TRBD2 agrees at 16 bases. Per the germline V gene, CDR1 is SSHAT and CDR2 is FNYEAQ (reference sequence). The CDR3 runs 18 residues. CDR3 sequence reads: CASSLGTSGRDNYNEQFF. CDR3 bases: TGTGCTAGCAGCTTAGGGACTAGCGGGAGGGATAACTACAATGAGCAGTTCTTC. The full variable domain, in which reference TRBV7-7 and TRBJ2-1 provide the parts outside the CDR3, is GAGVSQSPRYKVTKRGQDVTLRCDPISSHATLYWYQQALGQGPEFLTYFNYEAQPDKSGLPSDRFSAERPEGSISTLTIQRTEQRDSAMYRCASSLGTSGRDNYNEQFFGPGTRLTVL.

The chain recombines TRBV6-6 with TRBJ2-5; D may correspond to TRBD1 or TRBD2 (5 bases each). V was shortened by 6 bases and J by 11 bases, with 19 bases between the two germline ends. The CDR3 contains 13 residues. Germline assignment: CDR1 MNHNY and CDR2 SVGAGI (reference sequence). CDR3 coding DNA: TGTGCCAGCAGACGGGACGGAGACAGAGGGCAGTACTTC. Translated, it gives CASRRDGDRGQYF.

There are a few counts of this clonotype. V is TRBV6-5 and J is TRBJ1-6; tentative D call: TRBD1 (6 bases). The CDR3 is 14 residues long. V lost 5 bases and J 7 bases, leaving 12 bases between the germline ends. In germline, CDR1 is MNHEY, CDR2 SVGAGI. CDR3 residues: CASSPWTANSPLHF. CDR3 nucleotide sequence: TGTGCCAGCAGTCCTTGGACAGCCAATTCACCCCTCCACTTT.

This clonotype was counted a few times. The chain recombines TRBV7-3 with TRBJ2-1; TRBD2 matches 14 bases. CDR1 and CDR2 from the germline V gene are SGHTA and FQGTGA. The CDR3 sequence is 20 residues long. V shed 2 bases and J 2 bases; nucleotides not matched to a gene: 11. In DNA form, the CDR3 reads TGTGCCAGCAGCTTACGCCTGGGACTAGCGGGAGCTCTTCCCTACAATGAGCAGTTCTTC. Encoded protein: CASSLRLGLAGALPYNEQFF.

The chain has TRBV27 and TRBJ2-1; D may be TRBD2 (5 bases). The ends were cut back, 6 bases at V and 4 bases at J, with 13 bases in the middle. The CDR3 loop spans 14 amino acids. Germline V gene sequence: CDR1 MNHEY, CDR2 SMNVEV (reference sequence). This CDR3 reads CASSVYREYNEQFF. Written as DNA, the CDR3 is TGTGCCAGCAGCGTGTATAGGGAGTACAATGAGCAGTTCTTC.

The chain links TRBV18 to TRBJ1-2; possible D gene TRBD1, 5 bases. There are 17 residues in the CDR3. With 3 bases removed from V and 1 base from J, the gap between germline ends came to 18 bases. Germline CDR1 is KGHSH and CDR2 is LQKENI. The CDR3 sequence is CASSPTEGNELNYGYTF. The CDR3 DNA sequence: TGTGCCAGCTCACCTACTGAGGGGAACGAGCTTAACTATGGCTACACCTTC.

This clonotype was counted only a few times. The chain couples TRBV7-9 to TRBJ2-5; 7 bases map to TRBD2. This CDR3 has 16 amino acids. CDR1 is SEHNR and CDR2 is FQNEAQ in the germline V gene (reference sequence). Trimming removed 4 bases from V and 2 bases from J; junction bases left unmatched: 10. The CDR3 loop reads CASSSPRLAAQETQYF. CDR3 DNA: TGTGCCAGCAGCTCCCCCCGTCTAGCGGCACAAGAGACCCAGTACTTC.

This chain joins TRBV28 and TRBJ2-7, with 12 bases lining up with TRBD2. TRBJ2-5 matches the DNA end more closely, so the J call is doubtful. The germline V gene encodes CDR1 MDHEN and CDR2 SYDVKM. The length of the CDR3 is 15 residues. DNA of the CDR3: TGTGCCAGCAGTTTCCTAGCGGGAGGGTGGGAGACCCAGTACTTC. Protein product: CASSFLAGGWETQYF.

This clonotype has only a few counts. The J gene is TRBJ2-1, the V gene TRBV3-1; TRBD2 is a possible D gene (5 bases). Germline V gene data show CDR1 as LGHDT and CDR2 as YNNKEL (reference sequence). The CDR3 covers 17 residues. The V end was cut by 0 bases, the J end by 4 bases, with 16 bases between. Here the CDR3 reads CASSQERARRSYNEQFF. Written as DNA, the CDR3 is TGTGCCAGCAGCCAAGAGAGGGCCCGCCGAAGTTACAATGAGCAGTTCTTC.

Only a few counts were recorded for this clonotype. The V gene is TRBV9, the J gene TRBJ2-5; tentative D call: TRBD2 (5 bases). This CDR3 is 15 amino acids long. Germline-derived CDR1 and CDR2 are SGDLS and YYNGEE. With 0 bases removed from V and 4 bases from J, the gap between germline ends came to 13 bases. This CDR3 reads CASSVAGGRGETQYF. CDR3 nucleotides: TGTGCCAGCAGCGTAGCAGGTGGGAGAGGAGAGACCCAGTACTTC.

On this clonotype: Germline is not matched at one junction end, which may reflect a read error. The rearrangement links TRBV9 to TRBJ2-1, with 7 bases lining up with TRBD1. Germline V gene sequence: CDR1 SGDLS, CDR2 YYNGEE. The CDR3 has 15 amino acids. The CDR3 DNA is TGTGCCTGCAGCGTATGGGACAGCTCCTACAATGAGCAGTTCTTC. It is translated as CACSVWDSSYNEQFF.

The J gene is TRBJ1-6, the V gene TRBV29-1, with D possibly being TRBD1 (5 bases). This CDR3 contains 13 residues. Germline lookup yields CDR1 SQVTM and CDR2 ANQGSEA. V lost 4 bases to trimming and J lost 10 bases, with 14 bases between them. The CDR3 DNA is TGCAGCGTTGGAGCGGGTCAGGGATCACCCCTCCACTTT. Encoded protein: CSVGAGQGSPLHF.

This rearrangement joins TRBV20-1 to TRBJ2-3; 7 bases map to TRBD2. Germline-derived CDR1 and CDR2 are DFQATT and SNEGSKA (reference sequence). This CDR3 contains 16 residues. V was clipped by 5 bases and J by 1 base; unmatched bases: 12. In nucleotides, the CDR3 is TGCAGTGCTGGGGGGGACTTATTTAGCGGCACAGATACGCAGTATTTT. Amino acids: CSAGGDLFSGTDTQYF.

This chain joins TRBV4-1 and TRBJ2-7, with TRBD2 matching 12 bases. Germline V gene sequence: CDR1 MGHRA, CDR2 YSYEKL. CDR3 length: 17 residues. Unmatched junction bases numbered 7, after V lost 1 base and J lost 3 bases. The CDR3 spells CASSQALAGGNFYEQYF. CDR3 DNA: TGCGCCAGCAGCCAAGCACTAGCGGGAGGCAATTTCTACGAGCAGTACTTC.

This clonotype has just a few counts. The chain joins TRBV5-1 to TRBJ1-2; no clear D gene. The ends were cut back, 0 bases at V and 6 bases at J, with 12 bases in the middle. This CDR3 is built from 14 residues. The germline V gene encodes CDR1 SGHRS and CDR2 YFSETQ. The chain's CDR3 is CASSLARSSDGYTF. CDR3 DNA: TGCGCCAGCAGCTTGGCACGGAGCTCCGATGGCTACACCTTC.

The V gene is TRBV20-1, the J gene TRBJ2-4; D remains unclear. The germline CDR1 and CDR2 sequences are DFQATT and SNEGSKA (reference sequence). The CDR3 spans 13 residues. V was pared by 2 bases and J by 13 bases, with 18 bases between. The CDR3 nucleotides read TGCAGTGCTAGATCGGGCTCTGGGTTTGAGCAGTACTTC. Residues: CSARSGSGFEQYF.

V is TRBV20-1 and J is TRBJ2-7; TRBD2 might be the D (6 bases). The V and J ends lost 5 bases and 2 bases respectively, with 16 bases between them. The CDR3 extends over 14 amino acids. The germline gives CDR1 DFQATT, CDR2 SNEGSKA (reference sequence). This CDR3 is CSASSGTPPYEQYF. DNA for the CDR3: TGCAGTGCTTCTTCCGGGACTCCCCCCTACGAGCAGTACTTC.